The present TCR beta chain was sequenced within a study of blood T cell repertoires in COVID-19. Overall study context: There were acute and convalescent COVID-19 samples, and they came from the United States, Italy and Spain. Nucleic acid was either cDNA or gDNA, and it came from T cells, B-cell-depleted T cells, or PBMCs.

Authors' processing steps: Reference gene primer amplification yielded estimated nucleated cell counts. Only in-frame clones appear in the TCRdb table, and some are missing; sequencing was by immunoSEQ multiplex PCR. V and J calls and clone size are copied from that table; D and trimming were computed from the DNA. The sample carries about 210,000 clones, around 80% recorded once. V was shortened by 0 bases and J by 9 bases, with 16 bases between the two germline ends. This CDR3 region has 16 residues. Looked up from germline, CDR1 is SGHRS and CDR2 is YFSETQ. Source material: peripheral blood. The TCR comes from a man aged 50 to 59 with active or convalescent COVID-19. V usage is TRBV5-1 and J usage is TRBJ1-6; D is undetermined. The CDR3 region is CASSLVPPLVGSPLHF. The CDR3 DNA is TGCGCCAGCAGCTTGGTCCCGCCTTTGGTCGGTTCACCCCTCCACTTT.